These T cell receptor beta chains were read from a single sample in a study of long-term antiretroviral therapy in people with HIV. TCRdb keeps only in-frame clones here, not all; method: immunoSEQ multiplex PCR. The table has approximately 36,000 clones, over 75% seen once. The sequencing used unsorted PBMCs, collected 0.6 years after starting antiretroviral therapy. The receptors were sampled from a man aged 18 to 29 with HIV. Both conserved end residues are part of each CDR3. The D gene is left open where the match is weak. Some rows mark clone size as missing; the rest say once, few, many or name a class of expanded clone.

j_call	v_call	d_call	clone_size	cdr3_nt	cdr3_aa
TRBJ2-4	TRBV18	.	.	TGTGCCAGCTCACCACCGACGTTAGTAACCCTAGCCAAAAACATTCAGTACTTC	CASSPPTLVTLAKNIQYF
TRBJ2-7	TRBV28	.	.	TGTGCCAGCAGTTCACAGGACTCTGGGTACGAGCAGTACTTC	CASSSQDSGYEQYF
TRBJ2-7	TRBV7-3	TRBD1	.	TGTGCCAGCAGCCGGGACAGATTCTACGAGCAGTACTTC	CASSRDRFYEQYF
TRBJ2-3	TRBV27	.	.	TGTGCCAGCAGTGGATATTCCACAGATACGCAGTATTTT	CASSGYSTDTQYF
TRBJ2-7	TRBV7-2	TRBD2	.	TGTGCCAGCAGCTTTCTAGCGGGAGGGCCGGGGGAGCAGTACTTC	CASSFLAGGPGEQYF
TRBJ1-2	TRBV6-5	TRBD1	.	TGTGCCAGCAAAACAGGGGGACTCATCTACACCTTC	CASKTGGLIYTF
TRBJ2-7	TRBV27	.	.	TGTGCCAGCAGTCCCTATCGGACGGGATCCTACGAGCAGTACTTC	CASSPYRTGSYEQYF
TRBJ2-2	TRBV5-1	.	few	TGCGCCAGCAGCTGGAGGGACAGTAGTGCCGGGGAGCTGTTTTTT	CASSWRDSSAGELFF
TRBJ2-2	TRBV7-9	.	once	TGTGCCAGCAGCCTCAGGGAGTTGAACACCGGGGAGCTGTTTTTT	CASSLRELNTGELFF
TRBJ2-2	TRBV18	TRBD2	.	TGTGCCAGCTCACAAACTAGCGATCACGGGGAGCTGTTTTTT	CASSQTSDHGELFF